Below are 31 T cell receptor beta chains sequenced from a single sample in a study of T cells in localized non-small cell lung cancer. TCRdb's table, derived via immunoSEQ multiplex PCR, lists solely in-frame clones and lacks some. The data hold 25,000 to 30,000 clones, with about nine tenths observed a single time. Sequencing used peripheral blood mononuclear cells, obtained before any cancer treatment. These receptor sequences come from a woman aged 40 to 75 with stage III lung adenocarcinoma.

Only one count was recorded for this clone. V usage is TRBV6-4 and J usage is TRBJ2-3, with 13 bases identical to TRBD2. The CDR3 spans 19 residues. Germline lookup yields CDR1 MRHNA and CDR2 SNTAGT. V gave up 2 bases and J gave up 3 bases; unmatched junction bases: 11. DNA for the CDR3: TGTGCCAGCAGTGACCCTCCCACTAGCGGGAGGGTAGGTACAGATACGCAGTATTTT. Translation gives CASSDPPTSGRVGTDTQYF.

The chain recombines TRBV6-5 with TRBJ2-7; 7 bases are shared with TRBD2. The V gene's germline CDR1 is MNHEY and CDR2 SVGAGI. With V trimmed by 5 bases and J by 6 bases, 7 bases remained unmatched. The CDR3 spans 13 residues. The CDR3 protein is CASSPTSVGEQYF. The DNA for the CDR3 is TGTGCCAGCAGTCCTACTAGCGTGGGCGAGCAGTACTTC.

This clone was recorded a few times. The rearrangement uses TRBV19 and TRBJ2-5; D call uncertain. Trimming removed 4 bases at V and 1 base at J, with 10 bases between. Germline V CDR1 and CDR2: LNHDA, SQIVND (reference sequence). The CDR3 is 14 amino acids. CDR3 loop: CASSRPQSQETQYF. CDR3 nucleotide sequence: TGTGCCAGTAGTAGGCCCCAGAGCCAAGAGACCCAGTACTTC.

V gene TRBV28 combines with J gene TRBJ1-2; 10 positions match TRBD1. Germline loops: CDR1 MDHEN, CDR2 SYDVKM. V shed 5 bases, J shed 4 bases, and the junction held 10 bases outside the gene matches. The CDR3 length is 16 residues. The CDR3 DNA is TGTGCCAGCAGTCCAAGGGACAGGGGTGGTCCCTATGGCTACACCTTC. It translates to CASSPRDRGGPYGYTF.

CDR3 sequence (DNA): TGTGCCAGCAGCCCTGACAGGGCAATAGTGCAGTACTTC. Its translation is CASSPDRAIVQYF. The V gene is TRBV5-4, the J gene TRBJ2-7; the match to TRBD1 covers 7 bases. Looked up from germline, CDR1 is SGHNT and CDR2 is YYREEE (reference sequence). The junction had 10 bases not matched to a gene; V was cut back by 4 bases and J by 9 bases. The CDR3 covers 13 residues. Variable domain in full (rest from reference TRBV5-4 and TRBJ2-7): ETGVTQSPTHLIKTRGQQVTLRCSSQSGHNTVSWYQQALGQGPQFIFQYYREEENGRGNFPPRFSGLQFPNYSSELNVNALELDDSALYLCASSPDRAIVQYFGPGTRLTVT.

CDR3 protein: CASSISATADTQYF. The DNA for the CDR3 is TGTGCCAGTAGTATTTCAGCGACTGCAGATACGCAGTATTTT. This chain uses TRBV19 with TRBJ2-3; unclear D gene. The germline gives CDR1 LNHDA, CDR2 SQIVND (reference sequence). V was clipped by 3 bases and J by 4 bases, with 11 bases between them. The CDR3 runs to 14 residues.

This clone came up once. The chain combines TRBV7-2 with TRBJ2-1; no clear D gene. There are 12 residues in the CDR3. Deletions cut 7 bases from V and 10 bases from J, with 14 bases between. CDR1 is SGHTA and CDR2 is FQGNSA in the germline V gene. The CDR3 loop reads CASTLRAGEQFF. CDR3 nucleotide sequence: TGTGCCAGCACCCTCCGGGCAGGAGAGCAGTTCTTC.

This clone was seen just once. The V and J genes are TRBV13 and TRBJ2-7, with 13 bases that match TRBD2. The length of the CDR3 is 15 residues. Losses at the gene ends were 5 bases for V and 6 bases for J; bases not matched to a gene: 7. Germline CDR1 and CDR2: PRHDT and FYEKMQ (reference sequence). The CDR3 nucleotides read TGTGCCAGCAGCAACGGACTAGCGGGAGCTAGCGAGCAGTACTTC. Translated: CASSNGLAGASEQYF.

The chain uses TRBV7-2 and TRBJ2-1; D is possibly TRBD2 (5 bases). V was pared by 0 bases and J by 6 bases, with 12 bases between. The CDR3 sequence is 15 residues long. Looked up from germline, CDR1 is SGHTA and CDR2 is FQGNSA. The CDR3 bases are TGTGCCAGCAGCTTAGCGCAAGCGGTCGGCAATGAGCAGTTCTTC. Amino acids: CASSLAQAVGNEQFF.

The CDR3 coding sequence is TGTGCCACCGAAGGACAGGGTTACGAGCAGTACTTC. Translated: CATEGQGYEQYF. The chain joins TRBV6-6 to TRBJ2-7; 8 bases align to TRBD1. V lost 10 bases and J lost 4; bases outside the gene matches: 6. Per the germline V gene, CDR1 is MNHNY and CDR2 is SVGAGI (reference sequence). The CDR3 is 12 amino acids.

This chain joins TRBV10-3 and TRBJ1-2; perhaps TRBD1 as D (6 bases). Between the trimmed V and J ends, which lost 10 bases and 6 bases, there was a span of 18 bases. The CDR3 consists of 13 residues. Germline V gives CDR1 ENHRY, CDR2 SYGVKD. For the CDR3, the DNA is TGTGCCACCCAGACAGGTTCAGTAGATGGCTACACCTTC. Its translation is CATQTGSVDGYTF.

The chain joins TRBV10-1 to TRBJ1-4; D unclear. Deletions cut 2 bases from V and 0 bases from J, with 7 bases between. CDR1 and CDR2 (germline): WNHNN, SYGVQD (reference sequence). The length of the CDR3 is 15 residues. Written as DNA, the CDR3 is TGCGCCAGCAGTGAGCACAGAGCAACTAATGAAAAACTGTTTTTT. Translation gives CASSEHRATNEKLFF.

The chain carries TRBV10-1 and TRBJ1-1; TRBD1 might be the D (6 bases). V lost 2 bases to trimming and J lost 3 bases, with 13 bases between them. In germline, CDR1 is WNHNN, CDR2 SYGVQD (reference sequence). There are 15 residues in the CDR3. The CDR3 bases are TGCGCCAGCAGTGAGGAGGGGGGCGCGGACACTGAAGCTTTCTTT. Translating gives CASSEEGGADTEAFF.

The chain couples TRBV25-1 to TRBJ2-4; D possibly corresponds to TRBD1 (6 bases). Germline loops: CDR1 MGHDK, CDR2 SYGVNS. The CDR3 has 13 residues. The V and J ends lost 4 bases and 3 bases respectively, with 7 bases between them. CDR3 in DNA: TGTGCCAGCAGTGCAGGGGTCAAAAACATTCAGTACTTC. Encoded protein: CASSAGVKNIQYF.

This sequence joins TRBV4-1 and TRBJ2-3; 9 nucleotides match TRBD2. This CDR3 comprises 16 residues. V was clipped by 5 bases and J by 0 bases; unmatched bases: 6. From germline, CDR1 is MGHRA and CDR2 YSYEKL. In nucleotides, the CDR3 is TGCGCCAGCAGCGCCCCGACTAGCGGTAGCACAGATACGCAGTATTTT. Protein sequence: CASSAPTSGSTDTQYF.

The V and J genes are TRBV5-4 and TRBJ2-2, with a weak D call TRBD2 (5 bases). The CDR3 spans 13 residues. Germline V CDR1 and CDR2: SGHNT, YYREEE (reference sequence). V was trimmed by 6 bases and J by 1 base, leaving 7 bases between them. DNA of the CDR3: TGTGCCAGCACGCGGGTGAACACCGGGGAGCTGTTTTTT. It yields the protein CASTRVNTGELFF.

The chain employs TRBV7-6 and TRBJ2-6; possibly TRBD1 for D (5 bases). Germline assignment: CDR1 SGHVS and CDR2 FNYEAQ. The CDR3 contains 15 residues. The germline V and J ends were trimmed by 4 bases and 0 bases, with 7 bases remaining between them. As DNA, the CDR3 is TGTGCCAGCAGCTCCAGGGTCTCTGGGGCCAACGTCCTGACTTTC. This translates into CASSSRVSGANVLTF.

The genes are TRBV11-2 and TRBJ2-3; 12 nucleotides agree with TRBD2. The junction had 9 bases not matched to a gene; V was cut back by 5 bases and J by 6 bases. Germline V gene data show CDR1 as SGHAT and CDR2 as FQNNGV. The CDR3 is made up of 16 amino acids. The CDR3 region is CASSPTSGGWEDTQYF. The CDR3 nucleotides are TGTGCCAGCAGCCCCACTAGCGGGGGGTGGGAGGATACGCAGTATTTT.

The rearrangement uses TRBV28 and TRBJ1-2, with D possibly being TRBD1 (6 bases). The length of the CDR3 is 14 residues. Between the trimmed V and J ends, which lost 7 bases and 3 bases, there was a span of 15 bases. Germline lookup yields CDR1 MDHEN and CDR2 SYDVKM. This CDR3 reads CASKLGGGDYGYTF. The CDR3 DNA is TGTGCCAGCAAGTTGGGGGGCGGGGACTATGGCTACACCTTC.

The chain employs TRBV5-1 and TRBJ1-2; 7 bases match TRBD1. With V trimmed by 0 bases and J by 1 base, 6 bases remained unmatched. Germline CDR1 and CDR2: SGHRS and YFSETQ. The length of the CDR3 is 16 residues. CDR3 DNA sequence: TGCGCCAGCAGCTTGGTTCCGGGACAGCTTAACTATGGCTACACCTTC. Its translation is CASSLVPGQLNYGYTF.

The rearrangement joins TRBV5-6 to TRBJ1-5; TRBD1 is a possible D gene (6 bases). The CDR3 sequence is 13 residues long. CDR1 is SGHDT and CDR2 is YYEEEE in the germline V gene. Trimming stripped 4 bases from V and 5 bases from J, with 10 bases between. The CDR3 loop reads CASSLQGYQPQHF. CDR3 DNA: TGTGCCAGCAGCCTACAGGGCTATCAGCCCCAGCATTTT.

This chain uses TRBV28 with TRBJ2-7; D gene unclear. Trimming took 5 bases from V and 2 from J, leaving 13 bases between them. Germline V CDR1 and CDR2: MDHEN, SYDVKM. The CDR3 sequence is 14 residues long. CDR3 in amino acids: CASSESTKTYEQYF. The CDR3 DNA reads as TGTGCCAGCAGTGAGTCGACAAAGACCTACGAGCAGTACTTC.

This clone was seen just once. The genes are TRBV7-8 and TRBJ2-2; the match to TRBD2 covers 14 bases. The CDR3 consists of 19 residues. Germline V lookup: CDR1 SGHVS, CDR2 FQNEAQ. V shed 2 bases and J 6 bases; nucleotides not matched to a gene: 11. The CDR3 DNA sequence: TGTGCCAGCAGCTTAATAGGACTAGCGGGGGGAGGTTACGCCGGGGAGCTGTTTTTT. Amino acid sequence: CASSLIGLAGGGYAGELFF. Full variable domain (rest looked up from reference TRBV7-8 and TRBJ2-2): GAGVSQSPRYKVAKRGQDVALRCDPISGHVSLFWYQQALGQGPEFLTYFQNEAQLDKSGLPSDRFFAERPEGSVSTLKIQRTQQEDSAVYLCASSLIGLAGGGYAGELFFGEGSRLTVL.

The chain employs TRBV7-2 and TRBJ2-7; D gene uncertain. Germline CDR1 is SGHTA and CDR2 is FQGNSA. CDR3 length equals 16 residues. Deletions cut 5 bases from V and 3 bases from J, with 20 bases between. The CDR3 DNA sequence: TGTGCCAGCAGCCTAGGTAGAGGAGCCTTGATCTACGAGCAGTACTTC. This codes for CASSLGRGALIYEQYF.

The CDR3 reads CASSRQGHETQYF. As DNA, the CDR3 is TGTGCCAGCAGTCGACAGGGGCATGAGACCCAGTACTTC. This chain uses TRBV28 with TRBJ2-5; TRBD1 agrees at 8 bases. J lost 5 bases, V lost 5 bases, and 4 bases had no gene match. The germline V gene encodes CDR1 MDHEN and CDR2 SYDVKM. This CDR3 contains 13 residues.

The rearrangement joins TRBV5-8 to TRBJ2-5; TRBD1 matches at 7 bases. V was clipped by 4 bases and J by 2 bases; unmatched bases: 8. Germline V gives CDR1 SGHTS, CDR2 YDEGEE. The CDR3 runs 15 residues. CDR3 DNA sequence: TGTGCCAGCAGCCTGGGACAGCTCAAACAAGAGACCCAGTACTTC. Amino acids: CASSLGQLKQETQYF.

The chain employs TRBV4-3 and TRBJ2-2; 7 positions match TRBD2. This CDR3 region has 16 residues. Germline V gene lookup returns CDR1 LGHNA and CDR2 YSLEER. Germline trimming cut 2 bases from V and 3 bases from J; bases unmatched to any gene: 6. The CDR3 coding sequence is TGCGCCAGCAGCCAAAGGGCGGGAGTAGACACCGGGGAGCTGTTTTTT. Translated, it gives CASSQRAGVDTGELFF.

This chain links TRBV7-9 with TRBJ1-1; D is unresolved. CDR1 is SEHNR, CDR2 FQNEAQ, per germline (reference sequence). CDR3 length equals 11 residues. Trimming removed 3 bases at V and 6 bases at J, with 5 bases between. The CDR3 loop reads CASSLTPEAFF. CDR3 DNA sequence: TGTGCCAGCAGCTTGACGCCTGAAGCTTTCTTT.

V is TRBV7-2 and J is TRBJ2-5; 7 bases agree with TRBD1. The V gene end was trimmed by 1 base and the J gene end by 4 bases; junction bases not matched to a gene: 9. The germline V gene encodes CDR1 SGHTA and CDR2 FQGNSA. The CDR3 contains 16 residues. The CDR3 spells CASSLGAGGRLETQYF. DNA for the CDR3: TGTGCCAGCAGCTTAGGCGCAGGGGGTCGCCTAGAGACCCAGTACTTC. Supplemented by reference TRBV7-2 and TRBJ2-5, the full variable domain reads GAGVSQSPSNKVTEKGKDVELRCDPISGHTALYWYRQSLGQGLEFLIYFQGNSAPDKSGLPSDRFSAERTGGSVSTLTIQRTQQEDSAVYLCASSLGAGGRLETQYFGPGTRLLVL.

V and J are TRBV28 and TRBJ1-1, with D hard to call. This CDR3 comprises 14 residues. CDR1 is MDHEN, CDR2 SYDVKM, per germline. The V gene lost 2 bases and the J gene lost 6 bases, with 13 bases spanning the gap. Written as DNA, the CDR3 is TGTGCCAGCAGTTTACCTGGGTTCGGGGCTGAAGCTTTCTTT. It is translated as CASSLPGFGAEAFF.

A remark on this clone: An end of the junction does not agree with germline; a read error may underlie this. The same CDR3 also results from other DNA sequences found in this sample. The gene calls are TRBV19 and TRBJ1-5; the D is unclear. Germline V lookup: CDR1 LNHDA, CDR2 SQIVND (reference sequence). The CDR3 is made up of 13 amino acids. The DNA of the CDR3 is TGTGCCAGCAGTATTTCCCACCTTCAGCCCCAGCATTTT. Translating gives CASSISHLQPQHF.